The sample holds a few counts of the clone carrying this T cell receptor (beta chain). Its antigen is still unknown. The sample belongs to a study of T cell repertoires in cytomegalovirus infection. Study results and limitations: Dominating the ex vivo response were HLA-C-restricted CMV-specific TCR beta clonotypes.

The CDR3 is 14 residues long. Germline V gene sequence: CDR1 SGHAT, CDR2 FQNNGV. V shed 3 bases, J shed 2 bases, and the junction held 4 bases outside the gene matches. TCRdb reanalysed the reads using MiXCR and keeps one entry per CDR3 protein. The sample gives just under 550,000 distinct CDR3 sequences, less than 30% of which show up once; about 13% is in the top ten. The chain uses TRBV11-2 and TRBJ2-7, with 7 bases aligning to TRBD2. Sequencing was performed on PBMCs. This TCR came from a human donor in good health (CMV status not recorded). Some clones in this sample may be carry-over from other donors' samples. CDR3 in amino acids: CASSFASGPYEQYV. The DNA for the CDR3 is TGTGCCAGCAGCTTCGCTAGCGGCCCCTACGAGCAGTACGTC.